Listed below are T cell receptor beta chains from one sample, sequenced in a study of CD8+ T cells in alopecia areata. The table came from immunoSEQ multiplex PCR; TCRdb's copy has only in-frame clones and leaves some out. The sample holds about 190,000 clones, around 60% seen once. Source: CD4+ T cells sorted from blood, taken at week 0. These receptors were collected from a human donor with alopecia areata. Both conserved end residues are part of each CDR3. The order of the fields is J gene, clone size, D gene, V gene, CDR3 DNA, CDR3 protein. D genes are given only for firm matches. Size values are once, few and many counts, or a class for expanded clones, and some rows have none.

TRBJ1-2,.,.,TRBV7-2,TGTGCCAGCAGCTTGCCGGGACGGCCCTATGGCTACACCTTC,CASSLPGRPYGYTF
TRBJ1-5,few,TRBD1,TRBV2,TGTGCCAGCAGTAAGGGACAGAATAGCAATCAGCCCCAGCATTTT,CASSKGQNSNQPQHF
TRBJ2-4,.,TRBD2,TRBV30,TGTGCCTGGAGTCCCCAGGGAGGGTCCAAAAACATTCAGTACTTC,CAWSPQGGSKNIQYF
TRBJ1-1,.,TRBD1,TRBV29-1,TGCAGCGTGAAAAGCGGGACAGGGTCATTGGCCACTGAAGCTTTCTTT,CSVKSGTGSLATEAFF
TRBJ1-5,.,.,TRBV6-1,TGTGCCAGCAGTTCACAGGGTTTCAATCAGCCCCAGCATTTT,CASSSQGFNQPQHF
TRBJ1-1,.,.,TRBV29-1,TGCAGCGTCTCCCCCCTAACGCGAACTGAAGCTTTCTTT,CSVSPLTRTEAFF
TRBJ2-3,.,TRBD2,TRBV29-1,TGCAGCGTTGAAAGCGGGGGGGGAATCACAGATACGCAGTATTTT,CSVESGGGITDTQYF
TRBJ1-5,.,.,TRBV9,TGTGCCAGCAGCGTAGGACCGGGGGCCAGTCAGCCCCAGCATTTT,CASSVGPGASQPQHF
TRBJ2-3,.,.,TRBV29-1,TGCAGCGTTGCTCTGACTGCCGATACGCAGTATTTT,CSVALTADTQYF
TRBJ2-5,few,.,TRBV29-1,TGCAGCGTCCCTCAGGGGGAGACCCAGTACTTC,CSVPQGETQYF
TRBJ2-3,.,.,TRBV6-5,TGTGCCAGCAGGCGGGGAGATACGCAGTATTTT,CASRRGDTQYF
TRBJ2-5,.,.,TRBV30,TGTGCCTGGAGTGTACGCTGGCGGGAGACCCAGTACTTC,CAWSVRWRETQYF
TRBJ2-7,.,.,TRBV6-5,TGTGCCAGCAGCCCGCGGACCCGGATCGGTAGAGAGCAGTACTTC,CASSPRTRIGREQYF
TRBJ2-6,once,.,TRBV27,TGTGCCAGCAGTCCGGCTGGGGCCAACGTCCTGACTTTC,CASSPAGANVLTF
TRBJ2-2,.,.,TRBV19,TGTGCCACCCACTCTGGGGCAGCCCAGGGCACCGGGGAGCTGTTTTTT,CATHSGAAQGTGELFF
TRBJ2-5,.,TRBD1,TRBV6-5,TGTGCCAGCAGCTCCACCCGGGACAGGTGTTACTTC,CASSSTRDRCYF
TRBJ2-3,.,TRBD2,TRBV7-8,TGTGCCAGCAGCTTAGGCGGGGGGCCCTATACGCAGTATTTT,CASSLGGGPYTQYF
TRBJ2-7,.,.,TRBV4-2,TGTGCCAGCAGCCAAGACTCGACCTACGAGCAGTACTTC,CASSQDSTYEQYF
TRBJ2-7,.,TRBD1,TRBV29-1,TGCAGCGTCGTGAAAGGGGACAGGGTATGGACCGAGCAGTACTTC,CSVVKGDRVWTEQYF
TRBJ2-5,.,TRBD1,TRBV6-5,TGTGCCAGCAGAAGACAGGGTTTTGGGACCCAGTACTTC,CASRRQGFGTQYF
TRBJ1-4,.,.,TRBV7-9,TGTGCCAGCAGCCGGACGGTAGGGGTCTCAGAAAAACTGTTTTTT,CASSRTVGVSEKLFF
TRBJ1-1,many,.,TRBV11-1,TGTGCCAGCAGCTCGGTAGTTTCGAGGACTGAAGCTTTCTTT,CASSSVVSRTEAFF
TRBJ2-5,.,.,TRBV5-1,TGCGCCAGCAGCTTGTCAGGGATCCAAGAGACCCAGTACTTC,CASSLSGIQETQYF
TRBJ2-3,.,.,TRBV7-2,TGTGCCAGCAGCCCCCGGGGTGCAGATACGCAGTATTTT,CASSPRGADTQYF
TRBJ1-2,.,TRBD1,TRBV30,TGTGCCTGGAGTCCACCGGACAGGGCTGGCTATGGCTACACCTTC,CAWSPPDRAGYGYTF
TRBJ2-3,.,.,TRBV19,TGTGCCAGTAGTACTCCCGGCGGCGGCACAGATACGCAGTATTTT,CASSTPGGGTDTQYF
TRBJ1-5,.,.,TRBV6-1,TGTGCCAGCAGTGAGGTGCAGGGACGACATCAGCCCCAGCATTTT,CASSEVQGRHQPQHF
TRBJ2-1,.,.,TRBV5-4,TGTGCCAGCAGCTGGGGGGAGTACAATGAGCAGTTCTTC,CASSWGEYNEQFF
TRBJ2-5,few,.,TRBV7-8,TGTGCCAGCCGTTCAGGGGGAGGGACCCAGTACTTC,CASRSGGGTQYF
TRBJ1-1,once,TRBD1,TRBV7-8,TGTGCCAGCAGCAGCATACAGGGGGCCGGAATTCAAGCTTTCTTT,CASSSIQGAGIQAFF
TRBJ2-7,.,TRBD2,TRBV5-1,TGCGCCAGCAGATCTAGCGGGGGCTCCTACGAGCAGTACTTC,CASRSSGGSYEQYF
TRBJ1-2,once,.,TRBV2,TGTGCCAGCAGTGAATTGGGTGACGGCTACACCTTC,CASSELGDGYTF
TRBJ2-3,.,TRBD1,TRBV29-1,TGCAGCGTTGAATCAACCATCCAAACAGGGGCAGATACGCAGTATTTT,CSVESTIQTGADTQYF
TRBJ1-3,.,.,TRBV10-3,TGTGCCATCAGTCCAGGTTCGACTGGAAACACCATATATTTT,CAISPGSTGNTIYF
TRBJ2-5,few,TRBD1,TRBV6-5,TGTGCCAGCAGTTACAGGGGGCGAGAGACCCAGTACTTC,CASSYRGRETQYF
TRBJ2-3,few,.,TRBV29-1,TGCAGCGCCTCCGTTCAAGATACGCAGTATTTT,CSASVQDTQYF
TRBJ2-2,few,TRBD2,TRBV30,TGTGCCTGGGACAAGGGAGGGAGCACCGGGGAGCTGTTTTTT,CAWDKGGSTGELFF
TRBJ1-2,.,.,TRBV10-3,TGTGCCATCAGTGAGTCGAGCAAATCCTATGGCTACACCTTC,CAISESSKSYGYTF
TRBJ2-7,few,.,TRBV19,TGTGCCAGTAGTATAGCACAGTCCTCCTACGAGCAGTACTTC,CASSIAQSSYEQYF
TRBJ2-7,.,.,TRBV6-6,TGTGCCAGCAGTTACAGGCCTGGGAGCTCCTACGAGCAGTACTTC,CASSYRPGSSYEQYF
TRBJ1-3,few,.,TRBV5-1,TGCGCCAGCAGCTTGGAAGCGGGCCAAATAGGAAACACCATATATTTT,CASSLEAGQIGNTIYF
TRBJ1-3,.,TRBD1,TRBV15,TGTGCCACCAGTATGGACAGGGGAGACACCATATATTTT,CATSMDRGDTIYF
TRBJ2-5,few,.,TRBV29-1,TGCAGCGTTGACGGACAAGAGACCCAGTACTTC,CSVDGQETQYF
TRBJ2-1,.,.,TRBV2,TGTGCCAGCAGTACCAGACATCACGACAATGAGCAGTTCTTC,CASSTRHHDNEQFF
TRBJ1-2,.,.,TRBV25-1,TGTGCCAGCAGTGAACCGACGTCGGTGACGCGCTACACCTTC,CASSEPTSVTRYTF
TRBJ2-7,few,.,TRBV4-2,TGTGCCAGCAGCCAACAATTGCGCGACACCACCTACGAGCAGTACTTC,CASSQQLRDTTYEQYF
TRBJ2-1,.,.,TRBV6-5,TGTGCCAGCAGTCAATCTAGCAACCAGTTCTTC,CASSQSSNQFF
TRBJ1-1,few,.,TRBV6-5,TGTGCCAGCAGACCACCCGCGGGGAACACTGAAGCTTTCTTT,CASRPPAGNTEAFF
TRBJ2-5,.,.,TRBV18,TGTGCCAGCTCACCACGGACTGAGCAAGAGACCCAGTACTTC,CASSPRTEQETQYF
TRBJ1-4,.,.,TRBV30,TGTGCCTGGAGTGTTAATGAAAAACTGTTTTTT,CAWSVNEKLFF
TRBJ2-6,.,.,TRBV7-9,TGTGCCAGCAGCTTGTCCAGGGCGGGCTCTGGGGCCAACGTCCTGACTTTC,CASSLSRAGSGANVLTF